A selection of T cell receptor beta chains follows, all from one sample in a study of technical replicates of blood from several donors. Generated by immunoSEQ multiplex PCR, the TCRdb table keeps only in-frame clones and is missing some. Among just over 80,000 clones listed, roughly 94% were seen once. Source material: T cells isolated from PBMCs. Receptors originate from a human donor in good health. CDR3s include the opening cysteine and the closing phenylalanine or tryptophan. The D gene is left open where the match is weak. Clone size is given for some rows only: seen once, a few or many times, or a class if the clone is expanded.

D: .; V: TRBV7-9; size: .; J: TRBJ1-3; DNA: TGTGCCAGCACTCCCGGGGGGGAGCCTGGAAACACCATATATTTT; CDR3: CASTPGGEPGNTIYF
D: .; V: TRBV18; size: once; J: TRBJ1-3; DNA: TGTGCCAGCTCACCACTAGTGGTTGGGCAGGGCCGAAACACCATATATTTT; CDR3: CASSPLVVGQGRNTIYF
D: .; V: TRBV27; size: .; J: TRBJ1-2; DNA: TGTGCCAGCAGTTTATCCCAGGGAACGAGAGGCTACACCTTC; CDR3: CASSLSQGTRGYTF
D: TRBD2; V: TRBV6-5; size: .; J: TRBJ2-7; DNA: TGTGCCAGCAGTTACTCGACTAGCGGGGGAGACGAGCAGTACTTC; CDR3: CASSYSTSGGDEQYF
D: .; V: TRBV29-1; size: .; J: TRBJ1-5; DNA: TGCAGCGTTAGGGGGGGCGTCGGGCAGCCCCAGCATTTT; CDR3: CSVRGGVGQPQHF
D: .; V: TRBV5-6; size: .; J: TRBJ1-2; DNA: TGTGCCAGCAGCTTGTGGACGGGAATCGGCTACACCTTC; CDR3: CASSLWTGIGYTF
D: TRBD2; V: TRBV7-9; size: .; J: TRBJ2-7; DNA: TGTGCCAGCACCTGGATTTCCGGGACTAGTGGCGAGCAGTACTTC; CDR3: CASTWISGTSGEQYF
D: TRBD1; V: TRBV7-9; size: .; J: TRBJ2-2; DNA: TGTGCCAGCAGCTTAGGGTTTACCGGGACAGGGGATGACACCGGGGAGCTGTTTTTT; CDR3: CASSLGFTGTGDDTGELFF
D: .; V: TRBV19; size: .; J: TRBJ2-7; DNA: TGTGCCAGTAGTACCCGTCAGGTTCCTTACGAGCAGTACTTC; CDR3: CASSTRQVPYEQYF
D: .; V: TRBV4-2; size: once; J: TRBJ2-7; DNA: TGTGCCAGCAGCCAGGGGGGTTGGTACGAGCAGTACTTC; CDR3: CASSQGGWYEQYF
D: .; V: TRBV27; size: .; J: TRBJ1-1; DNA: TGTGCCAGCAGTTTATCGGCAGGCACTGAAGCTTTCTTT; CDR3: CASSLSAGTEAFF
D: TRBD1; V: TRBV5-1; size: .; J: TRBJ2-3; DNA: TGCGCCAGCAGCGGAACAGGGGGCGGCTCAGATACGCAGTATTTT; CDR3: CASSGTGGGSDTQYF
D: TRBD1; V: TRBV29-1; size: .; J: TRBJ1-2; DNA: TGCAGCGGGGCTAATGGAGGGGGCGGGAACTATGGCTACACCTTC; CDR3: CSGANGGGGNYGYTF
D: .; V: TRBV5-1; size: .; J: TRBJ1-5; DNA: TGCGCCAGCAGCTTGGGACTGAACCCCAATCAGCCCCAGCATTTT; CDR3: CASSLGLNPNQPQHF
D: TRBD1; V: TRBV9; size: .; J: TRBJ1-1; DNA: TGTGCCAGCAGCCTCTCTCGGACAGGGGGCGAGTTTAGCACTGAAGCTTTCTTT; CDR3: CASSLSRTGGEFSTEAFF
D: .; V: TRBV19; size: .; J: TRBJ2-5; DNA: TGTGCCAGTAGTACTATCGCTGAAGAGACCCAGTACTTC; CDR3: CASSTIAEETQYF
D: .; V: TRBV19; size: .; J: TRBJ1-5; DNA: TGTGCCAGTAGGAAGAACGGTGATAATCAGCCCCAGCATTTT; CDR3: CASRKNGDNQPQHF
D: .; V: TRBV30; size: .; J: TRBJ1-5; DNA: TGTGCCTGGACTGGGCAGCTCAATCAGCCCCAGCATTTT; CDR3: CAWTGQLNQPQHF
D: .; V: TRBV9; size: .; J: TRBJ2-7; DNA: TGTGCCAGCAGCGAGGGCGACTACTCCGAGCAGTACTTC; CDR3: CASSEGDYSEQYF
D: .; V: TRBV5-1; size: .; J: TRBJ2-7; DNA: TGCGCCAGCGCCGATACAAGCGAGCAGTACTTC; CDR3: CASADTSEQYF
D: TRBD1; V: TRBV10-1; size: .; J: TRBJ1-2; DNA: TGCGCCAGCAGTTGTAAAGAGGCAGGGGGAAACTATGGCTACACCTTC; CDR3: CASSCKEAGGNYGYTF
D: .; V: TRBV20-1; size: .; J: TRBJ1-2; DNA: TGCAGTGCTGTCACAAACTATGGCTACACCTTC; CDR3: CSAVTNYGYTF
D: .; V: TRBV5-1; size: .; J: TRBJ2-1; DNA: TGCGCCAGCAGCTTGGACACCCACAATGAGCAGTTCTTC; CDR3: CASSLDTHNEQFF
D: .; V: TRBV28; size: .; J: TRBJ1-5; DNA: TGTGCCAGCAGTTTAGTACAGAGCAATCAGCCCCAGCATTTT; CDR3: CASSLVQSNQPQHF
D: .; V: TRBV11-1; size: once; J: TRBJ2-1; DNA: TGTGCCAGCAGCTTGAATAGCGGAGCTAACTACAATGAGCAGTTCTTC; CDR3: CASSLNSGANYNEQFF
D: TRBD2; V: TRBV27; size: .; J: TRBJ2-7; DNA: TGTGCCAGCAACCCTAGCGGGATTTACGAGCAGTACTTC; CDR3: CASNPSGIYEQYF
D: .; V: TRBV11-2; size: .; J: TRBJ1-4; DNA: TGTGCCAGCAGCTTGGTCTCCGGGGATGAAAAACTGTTTTTT; CDR3: CASSLVSGDEKLFF
D: .; V: TRBV28; size: once; J: TRBJ2-7; DNA: TGTGCCAGTAACGACCTCCGGGACAACACCTACGAGCAGTACTTC; CDR3: CASNDLRDNTYEQYF
D: TRBD2; V: TRBV6-5; size: .; J: TRBJ2-2; DNA: TGTGCCAGCAGTTACTCCTCTAGCGGGGGCACCGGGGAGCTGTTTTTT; CDR3: CASSYSSSGGTGELFF
D: TRBD1; V: TRBV7-2; size: .; J: TRBJ1-4; DNA: TGTGCCAGCAGCTTACACCCGGGACAGTCTAATGAAAAACTGTTTTTT; CDR3: CASSLHPGQSNEKLFF
D: TRBD2; V: TRBV7-9; size: .; J: TRBJ2-1; DNA: TGTGCCAGCAGCCTAGAGTCGGGAGGGAGCTCCTACAATGAGCAGTTCTTC; CDR3: CASSLESGGSSYNEQFF
D: TRBD1; V: TRBV11-3; size: .; J: TRBJ2-2; DNA: TGTGCCAGCAGCATCTCAACAGGGGCCCAGAACACCGGGGAGCTGTTTTTT; CDR3: CASSISTGAQNTGELFF